These 24 T cell receptor beta chains were all obtained from the same sample, sequenced in a study of T cell responses to AZD1222 COVID-19 vaccine. Produced via immunoSEQ multiplex PCR; TCRdb's table is partial and in-frame only. The top ten clones hold about 3% of a sample with approximately 90,000 clones, more than 75% of them seen once. This specimen was peripheral blood, taken on day 0 of AZD1222 vaccination. The receptors stem from an adult in good health.

The J gene is TRBJ1-1, the V gene TRBV6-5; D possibly corresponds to TRBD1 (5 bases). The V and J ends lost 6 bases and 5 bases respectively, with 19 bases between them. Germline V lookup: CDR1 MNHEY, CDR2 SVGAGI. The CDR3 loop spans 15 amino acids. The CDR3 reads CASSRTVLGQTEAFF. CDR3 nucleotide sequence: TGTGCCAGCAGCCGCACGGTATTAGGACAAACTGAAGCTTTCTTT.

The chain has TRBV3-1 (or the pseudogene TRBV3-2) and TRBJ2-7; possible D gene TRBD1, 6 bases. The CDR3 loop spans 14 amino acids. Germline V lookup: CDR1 LGHDT, CDR2 YNNKEL (reference sequence). Trimming left V 1 base short and J 3 bases short, with 10 bases between. CDR3: CASSQASRGYEQYF. DNA of the CDR3: TGTGCCAGCAGCCAAGCGTCCAGGGGCTACGAGCAGTACTTC.

The J gene is TRBJ2-2, the V gene TRBV15, with TRBD2 matching 7 bases. This CDR3 is built from 16 residues. In germline, CDR1 is LNHNV, CDR2 YYDKDF (reference sequence). V was pared by 4 bases and J by 2 bases, with 7 bases of the junction left unmatched. Written as DNA, the CDR3 is TGTGCCACCAGCAAGGCGGGAGAGTTTAACACCGGGGAGCTGTTTTTT. This encodes CATSKAGEFNTGELFF.

This sequence joins TRBV27 and TRBJ2-7; possible D gene TRBD2, 5 bases. V lost 2 bases and J 0 bases, leaving 8 bases between the germline ends. Germline CDR1 MNHEY, CDR2 SMNVEV (reference sequence). CDR3 size: 14 residues. The CDR3 nucleotides read TGTGCCAGCAGTTTAGCCGGGGACTCCTACGAGCAGTACTTC. This codes for CASSLAGDSYEQYF.

The V call is TRBV5-1, the J call TRBJ1-6; D might be TRBD1 (6 bases). CDR3 length: 13 residues. Germline CDR1 is SGHRS and CDR2 is YFSETQ. V was cut by 4 bases and J by 10 bases, with 12 bases left in between. DNA for the CDR3: TGCGCCAGCAGCACCTCAGGGGACTCACCCCTCCACTTT. Amino acids: CASSTSGDSPLHF.

The DNA for the CDR3 is TGCGCCAGCAGCTTTAGGACAGGGGGGAGCTCTGGGGCCAACGTCCTGACTTTC. Residues: CASSFRTGGSSGANVLTF. The rearrangement links TRBV5-1 to TRBJ2-6; TRBD1 agrees at 10 bases. The CDR3 has 18 residues. Germline V CDR1 and CDR2: SGHRS, YFSETQ. The V and J ends lost 2 bases and 0 bases, in that order; junction bases with no gene match: 5.

J is TRBJ1-2 and V is TRBV14; D is possibly TRBD1 (6 bases). V dropped 5 bases and J dropped 4 bases, with 8 bases sitting between them. Germline values: CDR1 SGHDN, CDR2 FVKESK. The CDR3 consists of 12 residues. The CDR3 sequence is CASSSTGYGYTF. The CDR3 bases are TGTGCCAGCAGCTCGACAGGCTATGGCTACACCTTC.

The CDR3 protein is CASSDTAPRAYGYTF. CDR3 bases: TGTGCCAGCAGCGACACAGCCCCTAGGGCCTATGGCTACACCTTC. The chain employs TRBV7-9 and TRBJ1-2; D uncertain. CDR1 is SEHNR, CDR2 FQNEAQ, per germline (reference sequence). Trimming pared 5 bases from V and 4 bases from J, leaving 17 bases between. The CDR3 length is 15 residues.

This clone came up once. CDR3 coding DNA: TGCGCCAGCAGCTTGCAGGGGAGGTCGGACAATGAGCAGTTCTTC. Translated: CASSLQGRSDNEQFF. The V and J genes are TRBV5-1 and TRBJ2-1; the D call may be TRBD1 or TRBD2 (6 bases each). Germline V gives CDR1 SGHRS, CDR2 YFSETQ. The V and J ends lost 1 base and 5 bases respectively, with 13 bases between them. There are 15 residues in the CDR3.

V usage is TRBV27 and J usage is TRBJ2-1; D may be TRBD2 (6 bases). V shed 5 bases and J shed 7 bases, with 18 bases lying between them. The CDR3 runs 15 residues. Germline CDR1 MNHEY, CDR2 SMNVEV (reference sequence). DNA of the CDR3: TGTGCCAGCAGTGTTCTCGCGGGGTCCTGGAATGAGCAGTTCTTC. Its protein is CASSVLAGSWNEQFF.

The chain is built from TRBV12-3 or TRBV12-4 and TRBJ2-5; D is undetermined. V gave up 2 bases and J gave up 4 bases, with 5 bases separating them. The length of the CDR3 is 12 residues. DNA for the CDR3: TGTGCCAGCAGTTTAAATGGAGAGACCCAGTACTTC. It specifies CASSLNGETQYF.

The rearrangement links TRBV2 to TRBJ2-1; D possibly matches TRBD1 or TRBD2 (6 bases each). V was cut by 7 bases and J by 8 bases, with 12 bases left in between. This CDR3 region has 12 residues. Germline V CDR1 and CDR2: SNHLY, FYNNEI. CDR3 in amino acids: CASKGGVDEQFF. DNA for the CDR3: TGTGCCAGCAAGGGGGGAGTGGATGAGCAGTTCTTC.

The rearrangement joins TRBV5-6 to TRBJ2-5; a possible D gene is TRBD1 (5 bases). The CDR3 is 14 residues long. In germline, CDR1 is SGHDT, CDR2 YYEEEE. V shed 1 base and J shed 1 base, with 8 bases lying between them. CDR3 nucleotide sequence: TGTGCCAGCAGCTTGTGGGGCAGCCAAGAGACCCAGTACTTC. This gives the protein CASSLWGSQETQYF.

The rearrangement links TRBV9 to TRBJ1-2; D might be TRBD1 (5 bases). V lost 6 bases, J lost 4 bases, and 16 bases lay in between. Germline V gene data show CDR1 as SGDLS and CDR2 as YYNGEE. The CDR3 totals 14 residues. CDR3 nucleotides: TGTGCCAGCAAAGGGGTAGACGGAATCTATGGCTACACCTTC. As protein: CASKGVDGIYGYTF.

This rearrangement joins TRBV5-8 to TRBJ2-1, with TRBD2 as a possible D gene (5 bases). Trimming cost V 2 bases and J 8 bases, with 11 bases left between them. CDR1 and CDR2 from the germline V gene are SGHTS and YDEGEE. CDR3 size: 13 residues. The CDR3 loop is CASSFQPGDEQFF. DNA of the CDR3: TGTGCCAGCAGCTTCCAGCCCGGGGATGAGCAGTTCTTC.

The chain combines TRBV2 with TRBJ1-2; D may be TRBD1 (5 bases). Trimming removed 8 bases from V and 2 bases from J, with 15 bases in between. The CDR3 sequence is 14 residues long. Germline V CDR1 and CDR2: SNHLY, FYNNEI. DNA of the CDR3: TGTGCCAGCGAGAATTTGGGGGGAAACTATGGCTACACCTTC. Its translation is CASENLGGNYGYTF.

This clone was counted a few times. This chain's CDR3 is CASARSYYSNQPQHF. CDR3 bases: TGTGCCAGCGCACGGAGTTATTATAGCAATCAGCCCCAGCATTTT. V and J are TRBV27 and TRBJ1-5; D not resolved. V gave up 8 bases and J gave up 0 bases, with 14 bases separating them. The CDR3 length is 15 residues. Germline V lookup: CDR1 MNHEY, CDR2 SMNVEV (reference sequence).

The chain has TRBV15 and TRBJ2-2; 7 bases agree with TRBD1. This CDR3 comprises 18 residues. V dropped 0 bases and J dropped 6; count of bases not matched to a gene: 13. Germline V gene sequence: CDR1 LNHNV, CDR2 YYDKDF (reference sequence). Here the CDR3 reads CATSRDLQAQGSSGELFF. The DNA of the CDR3 is TGTGCCACCAGCAGAGATCTACAGGCACAGGGGTCCTCCGGGGAGCTGTTTTTT.

This clone occurred once. The V call is TRBV2, the J call TRBJ1-1; possibly TRBD1 for D (6 bases). V lost 9 bases to trimming and J lost 3 bases, with 17 bases between them. Per germline, CDR1 SNHLY and CDR2 FYNNEI. This CDR3 spans 14 amino acids. CDR3: CASDPGQWHTEAFF. In DNA form, the CDR3 reads TGTGCCAGTGACCCGGGACAATGGCACACTGAAGCTTTCTTT.

The CDR3 DNA reads as TGTGCCAGCAGCTTGTTAGACAGGGGGGAGACCCAGTACTTC. Its translation: CASSLLDRGETQYF. The rearrangement links TRBV5-5 to TRBJ2-5; 9 nucleotides agree with TRBD1. The CDR3 covers 14 residues. The germline gives CDR1 SGHKS, CDR2 YYEKEE (reference sequence). Germline trimming cut 1 base from V and 5 bases from J; bases unmatched to any gene: 3. The full variable domain, with the rest looked up from reference TRBV5-5 and TRBJ2-5, is DAGVTQSPTHLIKTRGQQVTLRCSPISGHKSVSWYQQVLGQGPQFIFQYYEKEERGRGNFPDRFSARQFPNYSSELNVNALLLGDSALYLCASSLLDRGETQYFGPGTRLLVL.

V and J are TRBV5-1 and TRBJ1-1, with D uncertain. The ends were cut back, 4 bases at V and 4 bases at J, with 11 bases in the middle. Germline assignment: CDR1 SGHRS and CDR2 YFSETQ. The length of the CDR3 is 13 residues. In DNA, the CDR3 is TGCGCCAGCAGCCCCGAAGGTCTCACTGAAGCTTTCTTT. As protein: CASSPEGLTEAFF.

J is TRBJ2-7 and V is TRBV7-9; D is perhaps TRBD1 (6 bases). The germline V gene encodes CDR1 SEHNR and CDR2 FQNEAQ (reference sequence). The CDR3 consists of 13 residues. Trimming stripped 5 bases from V and 4 bases from J, with 12 bases between. The CDR3, as DNA: TGTGCCAGCAGCCTGGACAGCCCATACGAGCAGTACTTC. Protein: CASSLDSPYEQYF.

The rearrangement joins TRBV19 to TRBJ1-5; tentative D call: TRBD1 (5 bases). V was pared by 3 bases and J by 6 bases, with 18 bases between. The CDR3 contains 16 residues. CDR1 and CDR2 (germline): LNHDA, SQIVND (reference sequence). CDR3 loop: CASSMVAGNIRQPQHF. The DNA of the CDR3 is TGTGCCAGTAGTATGGTGGCAGGGAACATTCGTCAGCCCCAGCATTTT.

This chain links TRBV12-3 or TRBV12-4 with TRBJ2-7; unclear D gene. CDR3 length equals 13 residues. Trimming left V 6 bases short and J 1 base short, with 10 bases between. The CDR3: CASRRTQSYEQYF. The CDR3 DNA is TGTGCCAGCAGGCGGACGCAGTCCTACGAGCAGTACTTC.